This T cell receptor beta chain was documented in a study of shared clonotypes between healthy human individuals. The CDR3 has 15 amino acids. The germline V and J ends were trimmed by 8 bases and 1 base, with 17 bases remaining between them. Per germline, CDR1 SNHLY and CDR2 FYNNEI. With regard to this clone: Its antigen is as yet unknown.

Regarding the study as a whole: Four donors held around 5% of naive CD4 clonotypes in common. Generally, naive subsets came out with larger estimated richness than memory subsets.

Sorted-subset replicate PCR reactions contained 150 to 200 ng DNA, corresponding to about 30,000 T cell genomes. TCRdb's copy holds only in-frame clones and misses some; the assay was immunoSEQ multiplex PCR. Of hundreds of thousands of clones listed, 74% are singletons. The clonotype comes from a woman between 25 and 40 years old in good health. The chain links TRBV2 to TRBJ1-1; unclear D gene. The sample was memory CD4+ T cells sorted from blood. Noted subset: CD45RA-negative fraction. CDR3 amino acids: CASSPPSGGNTEAFF. The CDR3 nucleotides are TGTGCCAGCTCTCCTCCTTCAGGAGGGAACACTGAAGCTTTCTTT. Drawing the rest from reference TRBV2 and TRBJ1-1, the complete variable domain is EPEVTQTPSHQVTQMGQEVILRCVPISNHLYFYWYRQILGQKVEFLVSFYNNEISEKSEIFDDQFSVERPDGSNFTLKIRSTKLEDSAMYFCASSPPSGGNTEAFFGQGTRLTVV.